The clone carrying this T cell receptor beta chain was found many times. The data belong to a study of T cells in Graves' hyperthyroidism and ophthalmopathy. There are 13 residues in the CDR3. Trimming took off 9 bases at V and 0 bases at J, with 11 bases between the two ends. Germline lookup yields CDR1 KGHSH and CDR2 LQKENI. From RNA transcripts, TCR beta CDR3 regions were amplified. The TCR CDR3 was amplified in a first-round RT-PCR using the HTBI primer set. TCRdb reprocessed the multiplex PCR reads via MiXCR and lists one record per CDR3 protein. The sample holds a few hundred thousand distinct CDR3 sequences, around 16% seen once.

The sequencing input was blood. The genes are TRBV18 and TRBJ1-1; D gene ambiguous. The sequence came from a woman in her thirties with Graves' hyperthyroidism. The CDR3 is CASMVGLNTEAFF. The CDR3 region has the DNA TGTGCCAGTATGGTGGGATTGAACACTGAAGCTTTCTTT.